The 30 T cell receptor beta chains below all came from one sample that was sequenced in a study of blood T cell repertoires in COVID-19. Libraries were prepared by immunoSEQ multiplex PCR; TCRdb keeps only in-frame clonotypes and omits some of them. The sample has 90,000 to 120,000 clones; 84% are singletons. Sequenced: peripheral blood. These receptors all stem from a human donor in a cohort sampled during active COVID-19.

This rearrangement joins TRBV19 to TRBJ2-3; 7 bases map to TRBD2. The CDR3 runs to 16 residues. The germline CDR1 and CDR2 sequences are LNHDA and SQIVND (reference sequence). V gave up 5 bases and J gave up 2 bases; unmatched junction bases: 10. CDR3 in DNA: TGTGCCAGTAGTCCCCCCCGAGCGGGACTCACAGATACGCAGTATTTT. Protein: CASSPPRAGLTDTQYF.

The V gene is TRBV6-5, the J gene TRBJ2-7, with D perhaps matching TRBD2 (6 bases). The CDR3 is made up of 13 amino acids. Per the germline V gene, CDR1 is MNHEY and CDR2 is SVGAGI. V lost 8 bases to trimming and J lost 0 bases, with 11 bases between them. CDR3 loop: CASGTQNSYEQYF. The CDR3, as DNA: TGTGCCAGCGGGACTCAGAACTCCTACGAGCAGTACTTC.

There are many counts of this clone. The chain combines TRBV6-4 with TRBJ1-5; D is uncertain. V was shortened by 5 bases and J by 2 bases, with 10 bases between the two germline ends. This CDR3 has 14 residues. CDR1 is MRHNA and CDR2 is SNTAGT in the germline V gene. Written as DNA, the CDR3 is TGTGCCAGCAGTAGGGAGTTCGGCAATCAGCCCCAGCATTTT. It specifies CASSREFGNQPQHF.

The table lists this clone with a few counts. This chain connects TRBV7-2 to TRBJ2-7; 8 bases are a match to TRBD1. The CDR3 totals 17 residues. Germline lookup yields CDR1 SGHTA and CDR2 FQGNSA. V shed 4 bases, J shed 12 bases, and the junction held 23 bases outside the gene matches. Written as DNA, the CDR3 is TGTGCCAGCAGCTCTGGACAGGGAACCCCCCGTAGAGTAGAGTGGTACTTC. Amino acid sequence: CASSSGQGTPRRVEWYF. Full variable domain (missing parts from reference TRBV7-2 and TRBJ2-7): GAGVSQSPSNKVTEKGKDVELRCDPISGHTALYWYRQSLGQGLEFLIYFQGNSAPDKSGLPSDRFSAERTGGSVSTLTIQRTQQEDSAVYLCASSSGQGTPRRVEWYFGPGTRLTVT.

The chain employs TRBV11-2 and TRBJ2-2; 7 nucleotides line up with TRBD1. The germline V gene has CDR1 SGHAT and CDR2 FQNNGV. This CDR3 comprises 16 residues. Trimming at V came to 5 bases and at J to 6 bases, leaving 12 bases not matched to a gene. The CDR3 region is CASSTRTGFWAGELFF. CDR3 in DNA: TGTGCCAGCAGCACCCGGACAGGTTTTTGGGCCGGGGAGCTGTTTTTT.

The J gene is TRBJ1-4, the V gene TRBV11-2, with 9 bases fitting TRBD1. Germline trimming cut 3 bases from V and 5 bases from J; bases unmatched to any gene: 4. The germline V gene encodes CDR1 SGHAT and CDR2 FQNNGV. The length of the CDR3 is 15 residues. The CDR3 loop is CASSFGQGKNEKLFF. CDR3 nucleotide sequence: TGTGCCAGCAGCTTCGGACAGGGGAAAAATGAAAAACTGTTTTTT.

This clone was seen a handful of times. The V gene is TRBV5-6, the J gene TRBJ2-1, with a possible D match to TRBD1 (5 bases). The ends were cut back, 7 bases at V and 0 bases at J, with 14 bases in the middle. The CDR3 runs to 15 residues. Germline CDR1 is SGHDT and CDR2 is YYEEEE. The CDR3 sequence: CASGQGLSSYNEQFF. CDR3 sequence (DNA): TGTGCCAGCGGCCAGGGTCTTAGCTCCTACAATGAGCAGTTCTTC.

The J gene is TRBJ1-2, the V gene TRBV6-4; TRBD1 matches at 7 bases. J was trimmed by 3 bases and V by 3 bases; bases with no gene match: 4. Germline CDR1 and CDR2: MRHNA and SNTAGT. The CDR3 spans 14 residues. CDR3 DNA: TGTGCCAGCAGTGAACAGCAGGGGGACTATGGCTACACCTTC. It translates to CASSEQQGDYGYTF.

This clone was observed a handful of times. This chain connects TRBV5-8 to TRBJ1-5; possibly TRBD1 for D (6 bases). CDR1 is SGHTS and CDR2 is YDEGEE in the germline V gene. This CDR3 contains 13 residues. V lost 6 bases, J lost 7 bases, and 14 bases lay in between. CDR3 sequence: CASNREPGQPQHF. The CDR3 bases are TGTGCCAGCAACAGGGAGCCAGGCCAGCCCCAGCATTTT.

The chain combines TRBV21-1 with TRBJ2-7; TRBD1, the table's D call, lacks a check against the DNA. TRBV21-1 is termed a pseudogene. The CDR3 is 15 residues long. The CDR3 DNA reads as TGTGCCAGCATCCAAGGTCCCGGGACAGGGTCCGAGCAGTACTTC. Protein sequence: CASIQGPGTGSEQYF.

The chain employs TRBV7-2 and TRBJ2-5; perhaps TRBD2 as D (5 bases). Germline lookup yields CDR1 SGHTA and CDR2 FQGNSA. V shed 3 bases and J shed 0 bases, with 8 bases lying between them. The CDR3 spans 14 residues. The CDR3 here is CASSLSGNQETQYF. The CDR3 DNA reads as TGTGCCAGCAGCTTGTCCGGGAACCAAGAGACCCAGTACTTC.

This chain uses TRBV2 with TRBJ2-2, with D maybe TRBD1 (5 bases). Germline CDR1 and CDR2: SNHLY and FYNNEI. CDR3 size: 14 residues. Trimming took off 4 bases at V and 7 bases at J, with 13 bases between the two ends. CDR3 coding DNA: TGTGCCAGCAGTGCCCCAGGGTCGATCGGGGAGCTGTTTTTT. Residues: CASSAPGSIGELFF.

The rearrangement uses TRBV7-9 and TRBJ2-2; D not resolved. CDR1 is SEHNR, CDR2 FQNEAQ, per germline (reference sequence). Trimming took 5 bases from V and 10 from J, leaving 11 bases between them. The CDR3 totals 12 residues. As DNA, the CDR3 is TGTGCCAGCAGCCCCGACTCGACGGAGCTGTTTTTT. Encoded protein: CASSPDSTELFF.

This clone was seen once. The chain links TRBV4-3 to TRBJ2-3; TRBD2 aligns across 7 bases. The CDR3 is 14 residues long. CDR1 and CDR2 from the germline V gene are LGHNA and YSLEER. The trim removed 5 bases at V and 5 bases at J, leaving 7 bases unmatched. The CDR3 reads CASSFGGSGDTQYF. The CDR3, as DNA: TGCGCCAGCAGCTTCGGCGGGAGCGGAGATACGCAGTATTTT.

The CDR3 region has the DNA TGTGCCAGCAGCAAATTGGGCGGGAGCTCTTCCTACGAGCAGTACGTC. Translation: CASSKLGGSSSYEQYV. This chain uses TRBV21-1 with TRBJ2-7; the DNA was not used to check the table's D call, TRBD2. TRBV21-1 is a recognized pseudogene. The CDR3 totals 16 residues.

Regarding this clone: In the same sample, other DNA sequences code for this CDR3. The J gene is TRBJ2-5, the V gene TRBV9; 7 bases are shared with TRBD2. This CDR3 region has 14 residues. V shed 0 bases and J 1 base; nucleotides not matched to a gene: 0. Germline V gene sequence: CDR1 SGDLS, CDR2 YYNGEE. The CDR3 sequence: CASSVAGGQETQYF. The CDR3 DNA is TGTGCCAGCAGCGTAGCGGGGGGCCAAGAGACCCAGTACTTC.

The chain links TRBV19 to TRBJ1-3; 8 bases are shared with TRBD1. The V segment lost 5 bases and the J segment 0 bases; nucleotides outside the gene matches: 12. From germline, CDR1 is LNHDA and CDR2 SQIVND (reference sequence). The length of the CDR3 is 18 residues. The CDR3 DNA follows: TGTGCCAGTAGTTTGGGACAGGACCTAACCGGCTCTGGAAACACCATATATTTT. Its translation: CASSLGQDLTGSGNTIYF.

This chain links TRBV3-1 (or the pseudogene TRBV3-2) with TRBJ2-7, with 8 bases that match TRBD2. Germline CDR1 reads LGHDT; CDR2 reads YNNKEL (reference sequence). The CDR3 spans 15 residues. The junction had 8 bases not matched to a gene; V was cut back by 0 bases and J by 7 bases. The CDR3 region has the DNA TGTGCCAGCAGCCAAGACCCTAGCGGGCCGTGGGAGCAGTACTTC. Translation: CASSQDPSGPWEQYF.

V usage is TRBV2 and J usage is TRBJ1-1; D is possibly TRBD1 (6 bases). The CDR3 totals 13 residues. CDR1 and CDR2 (germline): SNHLY, FYNNEI. Trimming left V 3 bases short and J 5 bases short, with 10 bases between. As DNA, the CDR3 is TGTGCCAGCAGTGACGGGACAACGACTGAAGCTTTCTTT. It is translated as CASSDGTTTEAFF.

The chain links TRBV28 to TRBJ2-7; TRBD2 might be the D (6 bases). Germline assignment: CDR1 MDHEN and CDR2 SYDVKM. The V end was cut by 7 bases, the J end by 4 bases, with 14 bases between. The CDR3 is 13 amino acids. The CDR3 DNA follows: TGTGCCAGCAACCGGGGGACGGCGTACGAGCAGTACTTC. Encoded protein: CASNRGTAYEQYF.

The chain combines TRBV6-6 with TRBJ1-2; D unresolved. Trimming pared 5 bases from V and 3 bases from J, leaving 10 bases between. Germline V gene lookup returns CDR1 MNHNY and CDR2 SVGAGI (reference sequence). CDR3 size: 13 residues. CDR3 in amino acids: CASSTPRDYGYTF. The CDR3 region has the DNA TGTGCCAGCAGTACCCCACGAGACTATGGCTACACCTTC.

The chain combines TRBV7-2 with TRBJ1-1; D might be TRBD1 (6 bases). Trimming removed 5 bases at V and 5 bases at J, with 15 bases between. Germline V gives CDR1 SGHTA, CDR2 FQGNSA. This CDR3 has 14 amino acids. The CDR3: CASSPTTGRTEAFF. The CDR3 region has the DNA TGTGCCAGCAGCCCGACGACAGGCAGGACTGAAGCTTTCTTT.

The sample holds one count of this clone. The chain recombines TRBV28 with TRBJ2-7; perhaps TRBD2 as D (6 bases). The germline V gene has CDR1 MDHEN and CDR2 SYDVKM. The CDR3 contains 15 residues. The ends were cut back, 6 bases at V and 5 bases at J, with 20 bases in the middle. The CDR3 region is CASSPTSLSRDEQYF. The CDR3 DNA follows: TGTGCCAGCAGCCCGACTAGTTTAAGCCGTGACGAGCAGTACTTC.

This clone appeared a single time. The rearrangement uses TRBV7-2 and TRBJ1-2; D uncertain. Germline CDR1 and CDR2: SGHTA and FQGNSA. V gave up 3 bases and J gave up 7 bases, with 9 bases separating them. The CDR3 is 12 amino acids. In DNA form, the CDR3 reads TGTGCCAGCAGCTTTGAAGTGAGTGGCTACACCTTC. It is translated as CASSFEVSGYTF.

CDR3 sequence: CASSRLGGTEAFF. CDR3 sequence (DNA): TGTGCCAGCAGCCGATTAGGGGGCACTGAAGCTTTCTTT. The rearrangement joins TRBV7-9 to TRBJ1-1; a possible D gene is TRBD1 (6 bases). This CDR3 has 13 residues. V lost 5 bases, J lost 4 bases, and 11 bases lay in between. Germline V CDR1 and CDR2: SEHNR, FQNEAQ (reference sequence).

V is TRBV9 and J is TRBJ2-2, with D possibly being TRBD1 (6 bases). Trimming pared 0 bases from V and 6 bases from J, leaving 15 bases between. This CDR3 comprises 16 residues. Germline lookup yields CDR1 SGDLS and CDR2 YYNGEE. Here the CDR3 reads CASSVEVGGVAGELFF. The CDR3 DNA is TGTGCCAGCAGCGTAGAGGTAGGGGGAGTCGCCGGGGAGCTGTTTTTT.

The chain uses TRBV20-1 and TRBJ1-5, with no clear D. The CDR3 has 14 residues. Germline lookup yields CDR1 DFQATT and CDR2 SNEGSKA (reference sequence). Trimming cost V 3 bases and J 5 bases, with 14 bases left between them. The CDR3 loop reads CSASSATAYQPQHF. The CDR3 nucleotides are TGCAGTGCTAGTAGTGCGACTGCGTATCAGCCCCAGCATTTT.

V usage is TRBV5-1 and J usage is TRBJ2-5; 12 nucleotides match TRBD2. The length of the CDR3 is 14 residues. CDR1 SGHRS and CDR2 YFSETQ come from the germline V gene. V lost 3 bases to trimming and J lost 4 bases; unmatched junction nucleotides: 1. Here the CDR3 reads CASSWGLAGETQYF. CDR3 DNA: TGCGCCAGCAGCTGGGGACTAGCGGGAGAGACCCAGTACTTC.

V is TRBV2 and J is TRBJ2-2, with D unclear. This CDR3 contains 14 residues. Germline V gene data show CDR1 as SNHLY and CDR2 as FYNNEI. Trimming left V 2 bases short and J 3 bases short, with 7 bases between. The CDR3 DNA follows: TGTGCCAGCAGTGAAACAGATCACACCGGGGAGCTGTTTTTT. The encoded protein is CASSETDHTGELFF. Complete variable domain (other parts from reference TRBV2 and TRBJ2-2): EPEVTQTPSHQVTQMGQEVILRCVPISNHLYFYWYRQILGQKVEFLVSFYNNEISEKSEIFDDQFSVERPDGSNFTLKIRSTKLEDSAMYFCASSETDHTGELFFGEGSRLTVL.

This rearrangement joins TRBV25-1 to TRBJ2-7, with D possibly TRBD2 on 5 matching bases. The germline V gene has CDR1 MGHDK and CDR2 SYGVNS. The CDR3 is 13 residues long. The V end was cut by 3 bases, the J end by 4 bases, with 10 bases between. In DNA, the CDR3 is TGTGCCAGCAGTGAGAGAGGGCCATACGAGCAGTACGTC. Translating it yields CASSERGPYEQYV.